This TCR beta chain stems from a study of blood T cells in healthy people across ages. Between the trimmed V and J ends, which lost 8 bases and 1 base, there was a span of 15 bases. The V gene's germline CDR1 is SQVTM and CDR2 ANQGSEA. The CDR3 length is 14 residues. As concerns this clonotype: Its antigen is not known.

Broader study findings: A roughly linear fall in TCR beta diversity per million T cells was seen with increasing age.

A second roughly 6 to 11 cycle PCR used barcoded and J-beta primers. TCRdb itself ran the 5' RACE reads through MiXCR, one entry per CDR3 protein. Of fewer than 750,000 distinct CDR3 sequences listed, around 48% are singletons. The TCR sequence derives from a man older than 75 in good health. Specimen: blood. V and J are TRBV29-1 and TRBJ2-1, with D possibly TRBD2 on 7 matching bases. The CDR3 sequence: CSTGRAVSYNEQFF. Written as DNA, the CDR3 is TGCAGCACAGGGAGGGCCGTATCCTACAATGAGCAGTTCTTC.